These T cell receptor beta chains were read from a single sample in a study of human T cells and chemical hapten exposure. MiXCR, applied by TCRdb to the RACE reads, yields one record per CDR3 protein. The data show about 360,000 distinct CDR3 sequences, about 7% seen once. Material: whole blood, obtained in connection with sensitization to the hapten diphenylcyclopropenone (DPC). The source is a woman aged 18-30 years with alopecia areata. Some clones in this sample may be carry-over from other donors' samples. Both conserved end residues are part of each CDR3. A D gene is named only where the DNA matches it firmly. The size of a clone is reported for some rows only, either as once, few or many, or as a class for expanded clones.

J,D,size,V,length,DNA,CDR3
TRBJ2-3,.,many,TRBV7-2,13,TGTGCCAGCAGCTCCGATCGGGGAGATACGCAGTATTTT,CASSSDRGDTQYF
TRBJ1-3,.,many,TRBV20-1,14,TGCAGTGCTAGGACACGTAACTCTGGAAACACCATATATTTT,CSARTRNSGNTIYF
TRBJ2-5,TRBD1,few,TRBV27,13,TGTGCCAGCTTGCGGCAGGGGGAGCAGACCCAGTACTTC,CASLRQGEQTQYF
TRBJ2-7,.,.,TRBV29-1,12,TGCAGCGTTGTTTCAGGGCCCGACGAGCAGTACTTC,CSVVSGPDEQYF
TRBJ2-6,.,few,TRBV14,20,TGTGCCAGCAGCCAAGGAGGGCCCGGACAGATAAGCTCTGGGGCCAACGTCCTGACTTTC,CASSQGGPGQISSGANVLTF
TRBJ2-7,TRBD2,few,TRBV4-3,21,TGCGCCAGCAGCCAAGAAACAGTGGTTGGACCGGGACTAGCGGAACCCTACGAGCAGTACTTC,CASSQETVVGPGLAEPYEQYF
TRBJ2-3,.,many,TRBV12-3/TRBV12-4,15,TGTGCCAGCAGCCAACTAGGATCCTCATCAGATACGCAGTATTTT,CASSQLGSSSDTQYF
TRBJ2-2,TRBD1,.,TRBV28,16,TGTGCCAGCAACTCCGCCACAGGGGCTAACACCGGGGAGCTGTTTTTT,CASNSATGANTGELFF
TRBJ2-1,.,many,TRBV11-2,16,TGTGCCAGCAGCCCGGGACTCCTCCGCTCCTACAATGAGCAGTTCTTC,CASSPGLLRSYNEQFF
TRBJ1-6,TRBD1,.,TRBV5-1,15,TGCGCCAGCAGCCTGGAAAAGGGGGCTGGGTCACCCCTCCACTTT,CASSLEKGAGSPLHF
TRBJ1-1,.,.,TRBV7-2,15,TGTGCCAGCAGCTTAGAAGCGTCCTGGAACACTGAAGCTTTCTTT,CASSLEASWNTEAFF
TRBJ2-3,.,.,TRBV7-2,11,TGTGCCAGCGGTTATACAGATACGCAGTATTTT,CASGYTDTQYF
TRBJ1-2,.,few,TRBV7-2,16,TGTGCCAGCAGCTTAGTATCAGGGCCAGCTAACTATGGCTACACCTTC,CASSLVSGPANYGYTF
TRBJ1-5,.,many,TRBV7-2,13,TGTGCCAGCAGTTTAGAGAGGAATCAGCCCCAGCATTTT,CASSLERNQPQHF
TRBJ2-1,.,.,TRBV2,16,TGTGCCAGCAGGGGGGGGCTAGGACTACAGGACAATGAGCAGTTCTTC,CASRGGLGLQDNEQFF
TRBJ1-1,.,.,TRBV7-9,15,TGTGCCAGCAGCCCACCCCGGCCAGGGAGCACTGAAGCTTTCTTT,CASSPPRPGSTEAFF
TRBJ1-2,.,.,TRBV4-2,16,TGTGCCAGCAGCCAAGATGTGGAGGGTTTAGTCCATGGCTACACCTTC,CASSQDVEGLVHGYTF
TRBJ2-7,.,many,TRBV6-6,13,TGTGCCAGCTCTCGGGGGAAGGTCGGCGAGCAGTACTTC,CASSRGKVGEQYF
TRBJ2-3,.,many,TRBV7-2,15,TGTGCCAGCAGCTTAGGGGTGGGGCACACAGATACGCAGTATTTT,CASSLGVGHTDTQYF
TRBJ2-4,TRBD1,many,TRBV12-3/TRBV12-4,14,TGTGCCAGCAGCCTGACAGGGGGCAAAAACATTCAGTACTTC,CASSLTGGKNIQYF
TRBJ1-6,.,.,TRBV4-2,18,TGTGCCAGCAGCCAAGAAGGGGGAGATAAGGTCATTTCGTCACCCCTCCACTTT,CASSQEGGDKVISSPLHF
TRBJ2-7,TRBD1,many,TRBV6-1,15,TGTGCCAGCAGTGCTGGAAGGGACAGGTCCTACGAGCAGTACTTC,CASSAGRDRSYEQYF
TRBJ2-7,.,many,TRBV29-1,14,TGCAGCGTTGAAGGAGGCAGGGGCGGGGGCGAGCAGTACTTC,CSVEGGRGGGEQYF
TRBJ1-5,TRBD1,.,TRBV7-8,15,TGTGCCAGCAGCTTCGGGGGACAGAATAATCAGCCCCAGCATTTT,CASSFGGQNNQPQHF
TRBJ1-2,.,.,TRBV19,13,TGTGCCAGTAGAGTCAGGGGCAACTATGGCTACACCTTC,CASRVRGNYGYTF
TRBJ1-1,.,few,TRBV6-2/TRBV6-3,13,TGTGCCAGCAGTTACTCACTCCTGGCTGAAGCTTTCTTT,CASSYSLLAEAFF
TRBJ2-3,TRBD1,many,TRBV28,13,TGTGCCACTGTACGGGACAGGGGGGATACGCAGTATTTT,CATVRDRGDTQYF